These 14 T cell receptor beta chains originate from one sample sequenced in a study of blood T cells in healthy people across ages. Together with a sample-barcoded 5' primer, a J-beta primer mix was included in a second PCR lasting 7 to 11 cycles. One entry per CDR3 protein, called by TCRdb with MiXCR from the 5' RACE reads. This table holds about 1.6 million distinct CDR3 sequences, 30% to 40% found once. Sequences were obtained from blood. The receptor set was obtained from a woman between 25 and 40 years old in good health.

The table lists this clonotype with many counts. V and J are TRBV6-1 and TRBJ2-5; 7 bases fit TRBD2. The V and J ends lost 2 bases and 11 bases, in that order; junction bases with no gene match: 8. Germline CDR1 reads MNHNS; CDR2 reads SASEGT. The CDR3 spans 13 residues. The CDR3 DNA is TGTGCCAGCAGTGAAAGGCTAGCGGACCCGCAGTACTTC. Amino acid sequence: CASSERLADPQYF.

V usage is TRBV20-1 and J usage is TRBJ1-6; TRBD1 matches at 8 bases. Germline CDR1 reads DFQATT; CDR2 reads SNEGSKA (reference sequence). CDR3 length: 16 amino acids. V lost 2 bases, J lost 8 bases, and 11 bases stayed unmatched. CDR3 region: CSARNIRGQSYSPLHF. In nucleotides, the CDR3 is TGCAGTGCTAGAAACATCAGGGGGCAGTCTTATTCACCCCTCCACTTT.

This clonotype was recorded at least ten times. The V gene is TRBV7-2, the J gene TRBJ2-1; 8 bases align to TRBD2. V lost 3 bases to trimming and J lost 6 bases; unmatched junction nucleotides: 16. Per germline, CDR1 SGHTA and CDR2 FQGNSA. The CDR3 length is 18 residues. CDR3 coding DNA: TGTGCCAGCAGCTTTCCAATCGGACGGGGGGGTAGAGGCAATGAGCAGTTCTTC. Residues: CASSFPIGRGGRGNEQFF.

To note about this clonotype: Possible read error: a much larger clone is one base away. The chain links TRBV12-3 or TRBV12-4 to TRBJ2-1; D is perhaps TRBD1 (5 bases). The germline V and J ends were trimmed by 7 bases and 1 base, with 14 bases remaining between them. This CDR3 has 15 amino acids. CDR3 DNA: TGTGCCAGCAATCGGACACAGGAATCCTACAATGAGCAGTTCTTC. Encoded protein: CASNRTQESYNEQFF.

The chain joins TRBV9 to TRBJ2-1; 7 positions match TRBD2. J lost 9 bases, V lost 0 bases, and 3 bases had no gene match. Per the germline V gene, CDR1 is SGDLS and CDR2 is YYNGEE. This CDR3 is built from 13 residues. The CDR3: CASSVGGGSEQFF. The CDR3, as DNA: TGTGCCAGCAGCGTAGGGGGGGGGAGTGAGCAGTTCTTC.

This clonotype has a handful of counts. The gene calls are TRBV27 and TRBJ2-1, with TRBD2 matching 16 bases. Germline CDR1 reads MNHEY; CDR2 reads SMNVEV (reference sequence). The CDR3 has 17 residues. J was trimmed by 10 bases and V by 0 bases; bases with no gene match: 6. CDR3 coding DNA: TGTGCCAGCAGTTTATCAACGGGACTAGCGGGAGGGGGGGAGCAGTTCTTC. Protein product: CASSLSTGLAGGGEQFF.

This clonotype was counted many times. V is TRBV10-3 and J is TRBJ2-7; D is possibly TRBD1 (5 bases). Trimming cost V 3 bases and J 3 bases, with 6 bases left between them. The CDR3 has 12 residues. Germline-derived CDR1 and CDR2 are ENHRY and SYGVKD. The CDR3 nucleotides are TGTGCCATCAGTGAAGACAGCTACGAGCAGTACTTC. Amino acids: CAISEDSYEQYF.

V and J are TRBV2 and TRBJ2-5; 8 nucleotides match TRBD1. CDR3 size: 16 residues. V lost 4 bases, J lost 5 bases, and 12 bases stayed unmatched. Germline V gene sequence: CDR1 SNHLY, CDR2 FYNNEI. The CDR3 here is CASSVIPGQVWETQYF. The CDR3 nucleotides are TGTGCCAGCAGTGTAATACCGGGACAGGTCTGGGAGACCCAGTACTTC.

The CDR3 region is CSARVAGANNEQFF. CDR3 in DNA: TGCAGTGCTAGAGTCGCGGGGGCCAACAATGAGCAGTTCTTC. V usage is TRBV20-1 and J usage is TRBJ2-1, with D possibly matching TRBD2 (7 bases). Trimming cost V 1 base and J 5 bases, with 12 bases left between them. Germline V lookup: CDR1 DFQATT, CDR2 SNEGSKA (reference sequence). This CDR3 contains 14 residues.

This clonotype showed up just a few times. A read error may account for a junction end that differs from germline. This chain joins TRBV29-1 and TRBJ2-6, with 8 bases lining up with TRBD1. The CDR3 spans 18 residues. CDR1 SQVTM and CDR2 ANQGSEA come from the germline V gene. CDR3 residues: CSVSGQGADYSGANVRTF. Written as DNA, the CDR3 is TGCAGCGTTTCAGGGCAGGGGGCCGATTACTCTGGGGCCAACGTCCGGACTTTC. The variable domain in full, completed from reference TRBV29-1 and TRBJ2-6, reads SAVISQKPSRDICQRGTSLTIQCQVDSQVTMMFWYRQQPGQSLTLIATANQGSEATYESGFVIDKFPISRPNLTFSTLTVSNMSPEDSSIYLCSVSGQGADYSGANVRTFGAGSRLTVL.

The J gene is TRBJ1-5, the V gene TRBV6-1; D is unresolved. The CDR3 runs to 15 residues. Trimming shortened V by 2 bases and J by 0 bases, and 8 bases separated the two germline ends. Germline V gene data show CDR1 as MNHNS and CDR2 as SASEGT. CDR3 bases: TGTGCCAGCAGTGAACCGGCCGTTAGCAATCAGCCCCAGCATTTT. It translates to CASSEPAVSNQPQHF.

This clonotype turned up a few times. The chain joins TRBV10-3 to TRBJ2-6, with D hard to call. Germline CDR1 ENHRY, CDR2 SYGVKD. The germline V and J ends were trimmed by 2 bases and 1 base, with 6 bases remaining between them. CDR3 size: 15 residues. CDR3 amino acids: CAISEDGSGANVLTF. Here the CDR3 DNA reads TGTGCCATCAGTGAGGACGGGTCTGGGGCCAACGTCCTGACTTTC.

J is TRBJ1-4 and V is TRBV28; 7 bases align to TRBD1. The length of the CDR3 is 13 residues. Losses at the gene ends were 6 bases for V and 8 bases for J; bases not matched to a gene: 6. Germline V gives CDR1 MDHEN, CDR2 SYDVKM. The CDR3 DNA reads TGTGCCAGCAGAACAGGGGTAAGGGAAAAACTGTTTTTT. Translation: CASRTGVREKLFF.

This clonotype was counted between two and nine times. The chain joins TRBV3-1 to TRBJ2-7, with D maybe TRBD2 (6 bases). V shed 8 bases and J shed 6 bases, with 11 bases lying between them. CDR3 length: 11 amino acids. Germline CDR1 is LGHDT and CDR2 is YNNKEL (reference sequence). Written as DNA, the CDR3 is TGTGCCAGCGGGAGGTGGAGCGAGCAGTACTTC. This codes for CASGRWSEQYF.